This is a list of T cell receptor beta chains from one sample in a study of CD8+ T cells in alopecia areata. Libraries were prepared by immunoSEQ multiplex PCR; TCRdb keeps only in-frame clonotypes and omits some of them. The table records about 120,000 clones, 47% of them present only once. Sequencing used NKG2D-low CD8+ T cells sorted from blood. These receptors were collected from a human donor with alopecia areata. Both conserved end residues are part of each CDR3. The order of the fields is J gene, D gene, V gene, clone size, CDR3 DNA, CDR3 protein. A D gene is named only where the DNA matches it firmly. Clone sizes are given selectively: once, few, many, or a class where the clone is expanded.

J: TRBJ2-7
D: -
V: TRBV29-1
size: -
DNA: TGCAGCGTCGTCCCTGGGGGTCACGAGCAGTACTTC
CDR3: CSVVPGGHEQYF

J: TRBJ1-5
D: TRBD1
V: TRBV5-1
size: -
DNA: TGCGCCAGCAGCTTGAACATGGGGACAGGGGACGGCAATCAGCCCCAGCATTTT
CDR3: CASSLNMGTGDGNQPQHF

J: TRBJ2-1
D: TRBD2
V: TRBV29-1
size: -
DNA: TGCAGCGCCGACCTAGGCGGGAGTCCCTATGAGCAGTTCTTC
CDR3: CSADLGGSPYEQFF

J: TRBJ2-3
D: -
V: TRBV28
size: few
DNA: TGTGCCAGCAGTCGTTGGAACACAGATACGCAGTATTTT
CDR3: CASSRWNTDTQYF

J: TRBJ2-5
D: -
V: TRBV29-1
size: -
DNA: TGCAGCGCCGGAGGGGAAGAGACCCAGTACTTC
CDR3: CSAGGEETQYF

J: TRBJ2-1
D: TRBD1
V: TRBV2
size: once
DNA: TGTGCCAGCAGTCAAACGCCGGGACAGGGAATTCCCAGGTCGGGGTTCTTC
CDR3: CASSQTPGQGIPRSGFF

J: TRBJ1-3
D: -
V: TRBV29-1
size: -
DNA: TGCAGCGCCACAGACGGGGGAAACACCATATATTTT
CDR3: CSATDGGNTIYF

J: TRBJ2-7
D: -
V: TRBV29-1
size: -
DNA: TGCAGCGTTGCGCCCGGGACATTATCCTACGAGCAGTACTTC
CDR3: CSVAPGTLSYEQYF

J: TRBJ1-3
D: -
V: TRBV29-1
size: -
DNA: TGCAGCGTTGAAGAAACAGGAAGCTCTGGAAACACCATATATTTT
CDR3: CSVEETGSSGNTIYF

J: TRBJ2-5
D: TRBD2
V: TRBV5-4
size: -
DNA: TGTGCCAGCAGCACTAGCGGGGGGAACCAAGAGACCCAGTACTTC
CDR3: CASSTSGGNQETQYF

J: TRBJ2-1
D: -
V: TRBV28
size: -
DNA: TGTGCCAGCAGTTTAGGTCTGAACAATGAGCAGTTCTTC
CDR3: CASSLGLNNEQFF

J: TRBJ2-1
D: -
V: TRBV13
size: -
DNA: TGTGCCAGCAGCGTGGGACTTTCCAATGAGCAGTTCTTC
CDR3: CASSVGLSNEQFF

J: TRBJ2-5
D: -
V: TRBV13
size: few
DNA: TGTGCCAGCAGCTTAGGCCGAGAGACCCAGTACTTC
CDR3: CASSLGRETQYF

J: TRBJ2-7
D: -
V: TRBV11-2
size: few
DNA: TGTGCCAGCAGCTTATGGGGCAGCTCCTACGAGCAGTACTTC
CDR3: CASSLWGSSYEQYF

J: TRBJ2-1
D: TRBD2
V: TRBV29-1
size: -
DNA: TGCAGCGTTCGGAATAGCGGGGGCTACAATGAGCAGTTCTTC
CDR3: CSVRNSGGYNEQFF

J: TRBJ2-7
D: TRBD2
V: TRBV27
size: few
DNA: TGTGCCAGCAGCCCGGCGGGAGGTATCTACGAGCAGTACTTC
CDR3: CASSPAGGIYEQYF

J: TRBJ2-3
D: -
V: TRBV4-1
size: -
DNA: TGCGCCAGCAGCCAAGCGGGCACAGATACGCAGTATTTT
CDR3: CASSQAGTDTQYF

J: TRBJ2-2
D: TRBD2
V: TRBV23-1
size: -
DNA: TGCGCCAGCAGTCGCCACTCAGCGGGAGGGTCAACCGGGGAGCTGTTTTTT
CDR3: CASSRHSAGGSTGELFF

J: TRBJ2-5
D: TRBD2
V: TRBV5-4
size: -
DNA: TGTGCCAGCAGCTATATAGCGGGGAGCCAAGAGACCCAGTACTTC
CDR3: CASSYIAGSQETQYF

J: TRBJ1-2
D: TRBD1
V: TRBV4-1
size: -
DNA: TGCGCCAGCAGCCAGAAGACAGGGGAAGGCTATGGCTACACCTTC
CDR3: CASSQKTGEGYGYTF

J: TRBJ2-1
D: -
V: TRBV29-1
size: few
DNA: TGCAGCGTCCCATTAGGGGGGAGCTCCTACAATGAGCAGTTCTTC
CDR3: CSVPLGGSSYNEQFF

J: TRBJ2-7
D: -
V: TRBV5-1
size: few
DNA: TGCGCCAGCACTGAGACGGGAAAGAGGGAGCAGTACTTC
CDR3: CASTETGKREQYF

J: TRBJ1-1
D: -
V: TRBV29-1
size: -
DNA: TGCAGCGTTCTGTTCCAGAACACTGAAGCTTTCTTT
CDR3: CSVLFQNTEAFF

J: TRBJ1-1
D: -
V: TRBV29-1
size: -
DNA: TGCAGCGTTGAATGGAGGGCCACTGAAGCTTTCTTT
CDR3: CSVEWRATEAFF

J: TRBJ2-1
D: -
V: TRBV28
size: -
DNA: TGTGCCAGCAGTTTACCGTGGATCGAGCAGTTCTTC
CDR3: CASSLPWIEQFF

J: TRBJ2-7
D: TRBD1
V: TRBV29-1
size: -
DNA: TGCAGCGTTGAAGGGGCCTCAGGGACAGGGTACGAGCAGTACTTC
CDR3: CSVEGASGTGYEQYF

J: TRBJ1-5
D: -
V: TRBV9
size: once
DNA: TGTGCCAGCAGCGTAGATCCCGACGGACCATGGCAGCCCCAGCATTTT
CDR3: CASSVDPDGPWQPQHF

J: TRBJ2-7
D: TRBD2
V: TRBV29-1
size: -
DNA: TGCAGCGTTGAATGGTATAGTAGCGGGGACTCCTACGAGCAGTACTTC
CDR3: CSVEWYSSGDSYEQYF

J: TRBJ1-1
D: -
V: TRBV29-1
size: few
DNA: TGCAGCGTTCGGCTGAACACTGAAGCTTTCTTT
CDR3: CSVRLNTEAFF

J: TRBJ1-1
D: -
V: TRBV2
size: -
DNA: TGTGCCAGCAGTGAAAACGGGGGCACTGAAGCTTTCTTT
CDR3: CASSENGGTEAFF

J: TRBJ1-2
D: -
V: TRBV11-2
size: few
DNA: TGTGCCAGCAGCTTGGGAGGGGTAATCTATGGCTACACCTTC
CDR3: CASSLGGVIYGYTF

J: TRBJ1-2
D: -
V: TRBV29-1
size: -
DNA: TGCAGCGTTGATAGGGAGCCTCGCCTGTCTACTAACTATGGCTACACCTTC
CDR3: CSVDREPRLSTNYGYTF

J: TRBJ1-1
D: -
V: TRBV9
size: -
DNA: TGTGCCAGCAGCGTAGCGGGGTCCTCGACTGAAGCTTTCTTT
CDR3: CASSVAGSSTEAFF